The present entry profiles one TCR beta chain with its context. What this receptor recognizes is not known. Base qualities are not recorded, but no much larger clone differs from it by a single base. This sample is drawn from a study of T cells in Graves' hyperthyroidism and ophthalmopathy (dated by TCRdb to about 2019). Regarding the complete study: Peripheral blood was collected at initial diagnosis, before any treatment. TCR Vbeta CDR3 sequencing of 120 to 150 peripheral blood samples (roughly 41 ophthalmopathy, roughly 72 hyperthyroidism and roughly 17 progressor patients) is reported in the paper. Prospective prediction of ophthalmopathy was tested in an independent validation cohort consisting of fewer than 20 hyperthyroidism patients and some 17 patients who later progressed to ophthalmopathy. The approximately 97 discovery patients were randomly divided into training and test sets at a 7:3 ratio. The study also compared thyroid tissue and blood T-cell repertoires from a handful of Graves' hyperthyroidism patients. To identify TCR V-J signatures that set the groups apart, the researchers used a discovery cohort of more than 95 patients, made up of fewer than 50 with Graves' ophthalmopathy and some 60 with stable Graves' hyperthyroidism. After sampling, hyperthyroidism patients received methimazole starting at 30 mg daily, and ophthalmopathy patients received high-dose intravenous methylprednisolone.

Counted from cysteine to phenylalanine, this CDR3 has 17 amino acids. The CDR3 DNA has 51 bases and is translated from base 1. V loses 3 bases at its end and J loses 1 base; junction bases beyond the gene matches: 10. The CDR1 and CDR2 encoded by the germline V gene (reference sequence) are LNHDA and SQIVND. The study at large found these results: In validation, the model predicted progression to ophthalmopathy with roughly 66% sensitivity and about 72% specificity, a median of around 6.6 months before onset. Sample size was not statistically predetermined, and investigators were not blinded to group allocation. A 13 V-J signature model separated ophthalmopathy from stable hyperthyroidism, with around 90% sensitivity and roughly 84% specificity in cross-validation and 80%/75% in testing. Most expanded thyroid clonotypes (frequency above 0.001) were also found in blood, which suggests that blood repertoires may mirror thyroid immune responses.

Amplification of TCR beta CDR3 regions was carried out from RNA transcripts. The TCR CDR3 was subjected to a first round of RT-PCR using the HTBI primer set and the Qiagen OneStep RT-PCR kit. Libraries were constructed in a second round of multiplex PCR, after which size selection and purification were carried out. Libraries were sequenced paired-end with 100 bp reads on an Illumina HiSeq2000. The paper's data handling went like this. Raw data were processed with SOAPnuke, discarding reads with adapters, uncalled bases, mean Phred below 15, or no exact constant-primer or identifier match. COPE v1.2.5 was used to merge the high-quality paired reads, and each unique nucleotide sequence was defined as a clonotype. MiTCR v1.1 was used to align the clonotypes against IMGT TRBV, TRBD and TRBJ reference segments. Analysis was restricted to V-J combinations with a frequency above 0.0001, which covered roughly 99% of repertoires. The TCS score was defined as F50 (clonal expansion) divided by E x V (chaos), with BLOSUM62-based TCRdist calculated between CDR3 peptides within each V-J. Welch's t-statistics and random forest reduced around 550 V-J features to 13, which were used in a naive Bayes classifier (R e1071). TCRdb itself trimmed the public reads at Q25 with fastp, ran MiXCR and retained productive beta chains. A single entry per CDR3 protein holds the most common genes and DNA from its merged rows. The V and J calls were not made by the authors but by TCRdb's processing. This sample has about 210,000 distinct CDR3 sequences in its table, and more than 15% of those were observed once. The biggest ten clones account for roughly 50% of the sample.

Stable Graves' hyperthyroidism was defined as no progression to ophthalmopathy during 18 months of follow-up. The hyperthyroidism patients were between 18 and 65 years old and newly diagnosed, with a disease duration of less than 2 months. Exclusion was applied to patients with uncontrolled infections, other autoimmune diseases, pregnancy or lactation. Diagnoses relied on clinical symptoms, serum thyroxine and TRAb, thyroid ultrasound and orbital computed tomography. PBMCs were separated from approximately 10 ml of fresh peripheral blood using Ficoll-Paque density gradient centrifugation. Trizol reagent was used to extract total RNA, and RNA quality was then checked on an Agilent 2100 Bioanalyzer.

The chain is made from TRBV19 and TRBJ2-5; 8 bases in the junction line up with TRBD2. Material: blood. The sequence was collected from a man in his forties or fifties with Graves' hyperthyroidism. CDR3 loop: CASSIRGVAGLQETQYF. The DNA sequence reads TGTGCCAGTAGTATCCGAGGGGTAGCGGGACTCCAAGAGACCCAGTACTTC. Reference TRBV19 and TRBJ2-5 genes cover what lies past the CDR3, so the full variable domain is DGGITQSPKYLFRKEGQNVTLSCEQNLNHDAMYWYRQDPGQGLRLIYYSQIVNDFQKGDIAEGYSVSREKKESFPLTVTSAQKNPTAFYLCASSIRGVAGLQETQYFGPGTRLLVL.